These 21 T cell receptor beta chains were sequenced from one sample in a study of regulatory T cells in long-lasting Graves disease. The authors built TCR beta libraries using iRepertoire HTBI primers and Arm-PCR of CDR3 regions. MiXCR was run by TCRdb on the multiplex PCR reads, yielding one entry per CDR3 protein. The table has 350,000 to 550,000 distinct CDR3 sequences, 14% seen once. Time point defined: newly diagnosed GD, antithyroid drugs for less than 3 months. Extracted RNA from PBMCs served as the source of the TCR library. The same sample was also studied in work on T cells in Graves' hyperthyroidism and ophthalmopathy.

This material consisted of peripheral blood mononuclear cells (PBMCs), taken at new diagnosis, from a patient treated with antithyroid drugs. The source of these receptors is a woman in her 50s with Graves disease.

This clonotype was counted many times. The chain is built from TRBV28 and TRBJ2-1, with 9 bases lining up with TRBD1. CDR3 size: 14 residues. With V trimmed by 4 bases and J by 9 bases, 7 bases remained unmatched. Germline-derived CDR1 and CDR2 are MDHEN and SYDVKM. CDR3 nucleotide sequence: TGTGCCAGCAGTTCGGGACAGGGCTACGGTGAGCAGTTCTTC. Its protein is CASSSGQGYGEQFF.

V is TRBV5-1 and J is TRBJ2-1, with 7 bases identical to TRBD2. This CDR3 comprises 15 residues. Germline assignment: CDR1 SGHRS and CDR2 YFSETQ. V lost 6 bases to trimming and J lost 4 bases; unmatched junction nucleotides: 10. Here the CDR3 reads CASTTTSASYNEQFF. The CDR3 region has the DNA TGCGCCAGCACCACAACTAGCGCGAGTTACAATGAGCAGTTCTTC.

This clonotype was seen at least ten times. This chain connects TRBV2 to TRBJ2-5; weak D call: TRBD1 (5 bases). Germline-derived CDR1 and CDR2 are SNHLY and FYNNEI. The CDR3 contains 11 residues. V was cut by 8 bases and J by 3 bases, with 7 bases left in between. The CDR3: CASATEETQYF. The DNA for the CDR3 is TGTGCCAGCGCGACAGAAGAGACCCAGTACTTC. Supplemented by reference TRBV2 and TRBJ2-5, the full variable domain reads EPEVTQTPSHQVTQMGQEVILRCVPISNHLYFYWYRQILGQKVEFLVSFYNNEISEKSEIFDDQFSVERPDGSNFTLKIRSTKLEDSAMYFCASATEETQYFGPGTRLLVL.

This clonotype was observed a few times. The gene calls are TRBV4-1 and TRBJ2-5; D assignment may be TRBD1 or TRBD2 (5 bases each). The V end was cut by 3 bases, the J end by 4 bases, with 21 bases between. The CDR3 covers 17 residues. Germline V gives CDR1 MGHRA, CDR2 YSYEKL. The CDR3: CASSQSKAGTGRETQYF. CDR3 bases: TGCGCCAGCAGCCAGAGTAAGGCCGGGACCGGAAGAGAGACCCAGTACTTC.

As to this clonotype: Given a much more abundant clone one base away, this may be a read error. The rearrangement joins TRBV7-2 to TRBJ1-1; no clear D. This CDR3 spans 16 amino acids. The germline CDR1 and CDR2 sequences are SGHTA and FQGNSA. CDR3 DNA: TGTGCCAGCAGTTTATCGGGTGGCGGTATTCCCACTGACGCTTTCTTT. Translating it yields CASSLSGGGIPTDAFF.

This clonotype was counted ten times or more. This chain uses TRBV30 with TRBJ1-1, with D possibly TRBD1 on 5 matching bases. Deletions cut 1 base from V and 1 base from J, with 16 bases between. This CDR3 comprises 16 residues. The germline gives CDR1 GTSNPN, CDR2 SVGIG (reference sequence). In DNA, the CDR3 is TGTGCCTGGAGTGCAGGATCGGCAGGGAAGAACACTGAAGCTTTCTTT. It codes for CAWSAGSAGKNTEAFF.

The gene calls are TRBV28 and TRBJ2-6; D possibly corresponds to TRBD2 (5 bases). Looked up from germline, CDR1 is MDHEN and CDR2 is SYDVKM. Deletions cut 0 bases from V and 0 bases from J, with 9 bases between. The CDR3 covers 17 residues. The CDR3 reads CASSLWGESSGANVLTF. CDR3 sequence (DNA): TGTGCCAGCAGTTTATGGGGAGAATCCTCTGGGGCCAACGTCCTGACTTTC.

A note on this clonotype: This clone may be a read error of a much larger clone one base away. DNA for the CDR3: TGTGCCAGCAGTTTAGAAGGGCAGGACGAGCAGTTCTTC. This encodes CASSLEGQDEQFF. The chain has TRBV12-3 or TRBV12-4 and TRBJ2-1; D is ambiguous. The CDR3 runs to 13 residues. V was pared by 1 base and J by 10 bases, with 11 bases between.

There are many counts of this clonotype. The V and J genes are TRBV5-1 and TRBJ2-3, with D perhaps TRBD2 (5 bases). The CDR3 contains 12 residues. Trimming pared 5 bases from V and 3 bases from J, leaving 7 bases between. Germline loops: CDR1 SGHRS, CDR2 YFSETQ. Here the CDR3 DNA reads TGCGCCAGCAGGGCGGGTACAGATACGCAGTATTTT. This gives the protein CASRAGTDTQYF.

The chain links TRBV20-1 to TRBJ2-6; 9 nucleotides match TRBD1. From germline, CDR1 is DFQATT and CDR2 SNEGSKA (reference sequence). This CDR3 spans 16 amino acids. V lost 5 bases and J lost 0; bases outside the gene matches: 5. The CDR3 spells CSARPTGGSGANVLTF. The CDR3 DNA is TGCAGTGCTCGACCGACAGGGGGCTCTGGGGCCAACGTCCTGACTTTC.

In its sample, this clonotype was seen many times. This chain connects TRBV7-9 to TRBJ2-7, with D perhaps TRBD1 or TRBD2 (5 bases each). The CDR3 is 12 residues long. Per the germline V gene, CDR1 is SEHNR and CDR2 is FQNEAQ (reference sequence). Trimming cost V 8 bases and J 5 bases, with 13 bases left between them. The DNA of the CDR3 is TGTGCCAGCCGGGGACCTAGGGACGAGCAGTACTTC. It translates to CASRGPRDEQYF.

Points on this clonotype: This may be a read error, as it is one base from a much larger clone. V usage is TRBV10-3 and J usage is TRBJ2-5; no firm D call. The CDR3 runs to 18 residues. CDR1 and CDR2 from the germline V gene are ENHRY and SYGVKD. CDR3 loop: CAISEYERSTLLYNEQLF. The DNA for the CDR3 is TGTGCCATCAGTGAGTACGAGAGAAGCACCCTACTCTACAATGAGCAGCTCTTC.

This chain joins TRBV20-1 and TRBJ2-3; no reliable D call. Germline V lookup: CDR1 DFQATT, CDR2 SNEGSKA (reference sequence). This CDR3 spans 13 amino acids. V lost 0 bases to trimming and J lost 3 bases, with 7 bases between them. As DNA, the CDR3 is TGCAGTGCTAGAGAGTCGTGGACAGATACGCAGTATTTT. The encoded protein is CSARESWTDTQYF.

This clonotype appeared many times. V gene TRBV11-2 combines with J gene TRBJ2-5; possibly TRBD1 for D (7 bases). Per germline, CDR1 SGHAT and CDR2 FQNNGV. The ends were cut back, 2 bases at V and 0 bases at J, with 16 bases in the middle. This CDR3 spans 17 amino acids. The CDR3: CASSLSTGTEYQETQYF. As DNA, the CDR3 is TGTGCCAGCAGCTTATCGACAGGGACTGAATACCAAGAGACCCAGTACTTC.

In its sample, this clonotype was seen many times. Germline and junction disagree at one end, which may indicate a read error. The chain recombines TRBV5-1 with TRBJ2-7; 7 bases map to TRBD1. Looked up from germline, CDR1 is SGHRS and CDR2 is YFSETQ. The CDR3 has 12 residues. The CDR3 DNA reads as TGTGCCAGCCGGGACAGTTCATACGAGCAGTACTTC. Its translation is CASRDSSYEQYF.

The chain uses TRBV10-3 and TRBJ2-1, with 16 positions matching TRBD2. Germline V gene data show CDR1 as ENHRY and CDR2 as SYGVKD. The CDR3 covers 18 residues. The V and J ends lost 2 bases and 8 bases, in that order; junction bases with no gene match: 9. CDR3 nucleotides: TGTGCCATCAGTGAGACGACCGGGACTAGCGGGAGGGCCTATGAGCAGTTCTTC. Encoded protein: CAISETTGTSGRAYEQFF.

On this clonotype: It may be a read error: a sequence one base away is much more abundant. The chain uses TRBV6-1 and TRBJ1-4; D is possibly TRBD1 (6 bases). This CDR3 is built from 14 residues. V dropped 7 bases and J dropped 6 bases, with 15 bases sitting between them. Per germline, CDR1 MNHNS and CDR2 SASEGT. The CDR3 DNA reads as TGTGCCAGCACCGGATGGGGGCCTGATGAAAAACTGTTTTTT. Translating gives CASTGWGPDEKLFF.

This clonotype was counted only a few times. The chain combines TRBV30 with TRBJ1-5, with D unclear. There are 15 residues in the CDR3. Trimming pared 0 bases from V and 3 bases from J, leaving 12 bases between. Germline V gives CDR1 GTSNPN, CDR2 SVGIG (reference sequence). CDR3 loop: CAWSVYGPDNQPQHF. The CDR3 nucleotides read TGTGCCTGGAGTGTATATGGACCGGACAATCAGCCCCAGCATTTT.

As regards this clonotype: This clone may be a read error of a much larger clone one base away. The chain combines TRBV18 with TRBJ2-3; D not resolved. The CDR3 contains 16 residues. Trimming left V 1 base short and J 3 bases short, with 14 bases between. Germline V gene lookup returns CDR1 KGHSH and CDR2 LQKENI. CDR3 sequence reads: CASSPRSRLGTDTQYF. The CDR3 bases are TGTGCCAGCTCACCACGTAGCAGGTTAGGAACAGATACGCAGTATTTT.

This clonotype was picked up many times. The CDR3 DNA follows: TGTGCCAGCATGGGTAGAGGAGGTAATGAGCAGTTCTTC. Its protein product is CASMGRGGNEQFF. This chain joins TRBV9 and TRBJ2-1; possibly TRBD2 for D (5 bases). Germline V lookup: CDR1 SGDLS, CDR2 YYNGEE. Trimming removed 6 bases from V and 7 bases from J, with 14 bases in between. The CDR3 runs 13 residues. Based on the CDR3 plus reference TRBV9 and TRBJ2-1, the full variable domain is DSGVTQTPKHLITATGQRVTLRCSPRSGDLSVYWYQQSLDQGLQFLIQYYNGEERAKGNILERFSAQQFPDLHSELNLSSLELGDSALYFCASMGRGGNEQFFGPGTRLTVL.

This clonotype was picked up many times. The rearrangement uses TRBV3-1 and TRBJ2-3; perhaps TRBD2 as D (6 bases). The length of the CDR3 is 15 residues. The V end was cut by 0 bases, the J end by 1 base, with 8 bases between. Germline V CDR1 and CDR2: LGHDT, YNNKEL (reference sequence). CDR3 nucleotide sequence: TGTGCCAGCAGCCAAGACGGGGGTGGCACAGATACGCAGTATTTT. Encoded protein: CASSQDGGGTDTQYF.